This TCR beta chain originates from a study of blood T cell repertoires in COVID-19. Study details: PBMCs, B-cell-depleted T cells, or T cells were the source of the cDNA or gDNA that made up the material.

During active infection, Seattle patients enrolled and were then monitored through disease. Original processing methods: Amplified reference gene primers provided the basis for estimating nucleated cell counts. This table comes from immunoSEQ multiplex PCR, and its TCRdb copy is limited to in-frame clones, with some not included. The V and J calls and clone size were taken over from that table, and D and trimming were inferred from the DNA. The sample has 200,000 to 250,000 clones, around 86% seen once; the top ten hold approximately 5%. CDR1 and CDR2 (germline): MNHEY, SVGAGI. The CDR3 is 14 residues long. V lost 11 bases to trimming and J lost 12 bases, with 26 bases between them.

This receptor was obtained from a woman between 70 and 85 years old with COVID-19, enrolled during active disease. The chain employs TRBV6-5 and TRBJ1-5, with D maybe TRBD1 (5 bases). What was sequenced was peripheral blood. The CDR3 spells CAGRGHSTSPGQHF. CDR3 bases: TGTGCCGGAAGGGGTCACAGTACCAGCCCGGGCCAGCATTTT.